Below, 9 T cell receptor beta chains from the same sample are listed, as sequenced in a study of T cell changes during pregnancy in multiple sclerosis. Method: immunoSEQ multiplex PCR; TCRdb's copy keeps in-frame clones and lacks some. The sample has around 72,000 clones, approximately 90% seen once. Sequenced here: peripheral blood, sampled in the second trimester of pregnancy. These TCRs come from a female donor in good health, enrolled as a control in a pregnancy study.

This clone was found once. V and J are TRBV4-3 and TRBJ1-1; tentative D call: TRBD1 (6 bases). The CDR3 length is 17 residues. Germline V CDR1 and CDR2: LGHNA, YSLEER. The V gene lost 1 base and the J gene lost 5 bases, with 20 bases spanning the gap. Written as DNA, the CDR3 is TGCGCCAGCAGCCAAGCCAGGGGCATCCTAGGTTGGACTGAAGCTTTCTTT. Its translation is CASSQARGILGWTEAFF.

This clone was counted a few times. The rearrangement links TRBV18 to TRBJ2-4; maybe TRBD2 (7 bases). The germline V gene encodes CDR1 KGHSH and CDR2 LQKENI. The CDR3 consists of 15 residues. V gave up 11 bases and J gave up 0 bases, with 17 bases separating them. CDR3 protein: CASTAGGPAKNIQYF. The CDR3 DNA follows: TGTGCCTCGACGGCCGGGGGGCCAGCCAAAAACATTCAGTACTTC.

The rearrangement links TRBV18 to TRBJ2-1, with 9 bases lining up with TRBD2. CDR3 length: 20 amino acids. J gave up 0 bases and V 6 bases, and 18 bases lay outside the gene matches. Germline assignment: CDR1 KGHSH and CDR2 LQKENI. In DNA form, the CDR3 reads TGTGCCAGCTCCTCGGCGGGGGGGGCCTCCGGTATCCGCTCCTACAATGAGCAGTTCTTC. Translating it yields CASSSAGGASGIRSYNEQFF.

The rearrangement uses TRBV7-2 and TRBJ1-3; 12 bases are shared with TRBD1. Unmatched junction bases numbered 3, after V lost 3 bases and J lost 3 bases. The CDR3 contains 16 residues. The germline CDR1 and CDR2 sequences are SGHTA and FQGNSA. The CDR3 DNA reads TGTGCCAGCAGCTTGAGGGACAGGGGGCTTGGAAACACCATATATTTT. Amino acid sequence: CASSLRDRGLGNTIYF.

The chain links TRBV6-1 to TRBJ2-1; a weak D match, TRBD1 (5 bases). The CDR3 contains 14 residues. CDR1 is MNHNS, CDR2 SASEGT, per germline. With 2 bases removed from V and 7 bases from J, the gap between germline ends came to 12 bases. The CDR3 sequence: CASSEMRQGNEQFF. CDR3 sequence (DNA): TGTGCCAGCAGTGAAATGAGGCAGGGTAATGAGCAGTTCTTC.

This rearrangement joins TRBV15 to TRBJ2-3, with D possibly being TRBD2 (6 bases). This CDR3 is 12 amino acids long. CDR1 is LNHNV, CDR2 YYDKDF, per germline (reference sequence). Trimming removed 9 bases from V and 2 bases from J, with 9 bases in between. The DNA of the CDR3 is TGTGCCACTAGGGAGGACACAGATACGCAGTATTTT. Residues: CATREDTDTQYF.

This rearrangement joins TRBV7-9 to TRBJ2-7; possible D gene TRBD2, 5 bases. The CDR3 length is 13 residues. V was cut by 7 bases and J by 0 bases, with 10 bases left in between. Germline V gene sequence: CDR1 SEHNR, CDR2 FQNEAQ (reference sequence). The CDR3 is CASTADSSYEQYF. CDR3 coding DNA: TGTGCCAGCACAGCGGACTCCTCCTACGAGCAGTACTTC.

J is TRBJ2-5 and V is TRBV10-3, with 9 bases fitting TRBD2. Looked up from germline, CDR1 is ENHRY and CDR2 is SYGVKD. V shed 2 bases, J shed 5 bases, and the junction held 9 bases outside the gene matches. CDR3 length: 16 residues. This chain's CDR3 is CAISEDLAGARETQYF. The DNA for the CDR3 is TGTGCCATCAGTGAGGACTTAGCGGGGGCCCGTGAGACCCAGTACTTC.

The chain employs TRBV9 and TRBJ2-5, with D maybe TRBD1 (8 bases). The V end lost 3 bases, the J end lost 4 bases, and 13 bases lay between the germline ends. In germline, CDR1 is SGDLS, CDR2 YYNGEE. The CDR3 sequence is 14 residues long. The CDR3 region has the DNA TGTGCCAGCAGCGCTCACAGGGGGGGAGAGACCCAGTACTTC. Translated, it gives CASSAHRGGETQYF.